Presented here are 28 T cell receptor beta chains from one specimen sequenced in a study of shared clonotypes between healthy human individuals. Sequencing was performed with immunoSEQ multiplex PCR; in TCRdb, only in-frame clones are kept and a portion is missing. The repertoire holds over a million clones, around 76% seen once, with 1.4% to 1.5% in the top ten. Sequencing was done on a sample of memory CD4+ T cells sorted from blood. The subset is: CD45RA-negative fraction. These receptors originate from a man younger than 35 in good health.

The rearrangement uses TRBV19 and TRBJ2-1; 13 bases line up with TRBD2. CDR1 and CDR2 from the germline V gene are LNHDA and SQIVND (reference sequence). J gave up 7 bases and V 5 bases, and 5 bases lay outside the gene matches. The CDR3 has 15 residues. The chain's CDR3 is CASSRTSGSENEQFF. CDR3 DNA sequence: TGTGCCAGTAGTCGGACTAGCGGGAGTGAAAATGAGCAGTTCTTC.

The chain carries TRBV28 and TRBJ2-3; D is uncertain. V lost 5 bases to trimming and J lost 6 bases, with 9 bases between them. Germline CDR1 is MDHEN and CDR2 is SYDVKM. This CDR3 comprises 12 residues. The CDR3 protein is CASSLMLDTQYF. CDR3 DNA sequence: TGTGCCAGCAGTCTCATGCTGGATACGCAGTATTTT.

The chain links TRBV6-1 to TRBJ2-5, with D possibly being TRBD1 or TRBD2 (5 bases each). Germline CDR1 and CDR2: MNHNS and SASEGT. The V end was cut by 4 bases, the J end by 5 bases, with 17 bases between. CDR3 size: 15 residues. DNA of the CDR3: TGTGCCAGCAGTGGGGGCGGGCCCCCCGGGGAGACCCAGTACTTC. As protein: CASSGGGPPGETQYF.

Points on this clone: Other DNA sequences from this sample encode an identical CDR3 as well. J is TRBJ2-3 and V is TRBV7-3; D call uncertain. The CDR3 has 12 residues. Germline V lookup: CDR1 SGHTA, CDR2 FQGTGA. V was cut by 0 bases and J by 6 bases, with 4 bases left in between. CDR3 sequence: CASSLTGDTQYF. CDR3 nucleotide sequence: TGTGCCAGCAGCTTAACAGGGGATACGCAGTATTTT.

This clone was seen only a few times. This chain connects TRBV7-2 to TRBJ2-7, with 9 positions matching TRBD2. The germline gives CDR1 SGHTA, CDR2 FQGNSA. This CDR3 is built from 16 residues. The V and J ends lost 5 bases and 5 bases, in that order; junction bases with no gene match: 13. The CDR3 coding sequence is TGTGCCAGCAGCATCCTGATCATAGCGGGAGTTCACGAGCAGTACTTC. Its protein is CASSILIIAGVHEQYF.

The chain employs TRBV5-1 and TRBJ2-1; TRBD2 agrees at 7 bases. Germline V lookup: CDR1 SGHRS, CDR2 YFSETQ. V gave up 2 bases and J gave up 0 bases; unmatched junction bases: 2. The CDR3 consists of 15 residues. CDR3 in amino acids: CASSLAGYSYNEQFF. The CDR3 DNA reads TGCGCCAGCAGCTTAGCGGGATACTCCTACAATGAGCAGTTCTTC.

To note about this clone: Different DNA sequences within this sample yield the same CDR3. V gene TRBV5-4 combines with J gene TRBJ1-6; 9 bases agree with TRBD1. CDR3 length: 15 amino acids. V shed 5 bases and J 7 bases; nucleotides not matched to a gene: 7. The germline V gene has CDR1 SGHNT and CDR2 YYREEE (reference sequence). The CDR3 nucleotides read TGTGCCAGCAGTTTAAGCGGGACAGGGAATTCACCCCTCCACTTT. This translates into CASSLSGTGNSPLHF.

The chain recombines TRBV15 with TRBJ2-2; the D gene could be TRBD1 or TRBD2 (5 bases each). The CDR3 contains 16 residues. V dropped 3 bases and J dropped 1 base, with 12 bases sitting between them. Germline CDR1 LNHNV, CDR2 YYDKDF (reference sequence). This CDR3 reads CATSREVGGNTGELFF. The CDR3 bases are TGTGCCACCAGCAGGGAAGTTGGGGGGAACACCGGGGAGCTGTTTTTT.

V gene TRBV4-3 combines with J gene TRBJ2-3; possibly TRBD2 for D (6 bases). This CDR3 spans 18 amino acids. Per germline, CDR1 LGHNA and CDR2 YSLEER. V gave up 1 base and J gave up 3 bases, with 20 bases separating them. CDR3 residues: CASSQGTAFGTGTDTQYF. The CDR3 DNA reads TGCGCCAGCAGCCAAGGGACGGCCTTTGGGACTGGAACAGATACGCAGTATTTT.

The chain links TRBV29-1 to TRBJ2-4, with D perhaps being TRBD1 or TRBD2 (5 bases each). V lost 6 bases, J lost 3 bases, and 12 bases lay in between. CDR1 is SQVTM and CDR2 is ANQGSEA in the germline V gene. CDR3 length equals 13 residues. The DNA of the CDR3 is TGCAGCGTAGAGTCGGGGCGCAAAAACATTCAGTACTTC. This encodes CSVESGRKNIQYF.

This clone appeared once. The J gene is TRBJ1-4, the V gene TRBV18; D is unresolved. The V gene lost 1 base and the J gene lost 2 bases, with 8 bases spanning the gap. Per germline, CDR1 KGHSH and CDR2 LQKENI. This CDR3 has 15 residues. The CDR3 DNA follows: TGTGCCAGCTCACCACAAAACCCTACTAATGAAAAACTGTTTTTT. Translating gives CASSPQNPTNEKLFF.

This chain uses TRBV7-2 with TRBJ2-3, with 8 bases lining up with TRBD2. The germline CDR1 and CDR2 sequences are SGHTA and FQGNSA. V dropped 1 base and J dropped 3; count of bases not matched to a gene: 9. CDR3 length: 17 residues. CDR3 sequence: CASSLGFAGGRTDTQYF. In DNA form, the CDR3 reads TGTGCCAGCAGCTTAGGTTTTGCGGGGGGTCGAACAGATACGCAGTATTTT.

The V gene is TRBV7-2, the J gene TRBJ2-7; D remains unclear. The ends were cut back, 2 bases at V and 2 bases at J, with 10 bases in the middle. The germline CDR1 and CDR2 sequences are SGHTA and FQGNSA. CDR3 length equals 14 residues. CDR3 loop: CASSLRPGTYEQYF. The CDR3 coding sequence is TGTGCCAGCAGCTTACGTCCGGGTACCTACGAGCAGTACTTC.

This clone was seen just once. The J gene is TRBJ1-6, the V gene TRBV5-4; tentative D call: TRBD1 (5 bases). From germline, CDR1 is SGHNT and CDR2 YYREEE (reference sequence). This CDR3 comprises 16 residues. Trimming took 5 bases from V and 0 from J, leaving 12 bases between them. DNA of the CDR3: TGTGCCAGCAGTACTCTAGACAGCTCCTATAATTCACCCCTCCACTTT. This translates into CASSTLDSSYNSPLHF. Using reference TRBV5-4 and TRBJ1-6 for the parts outside the CDR3, the full variable domain is ETGVTQSPTHLIKTRGQQVTLRCSSQSGHNTVSWYQQALGQGPQFIFQYYREEENGRGNFPPRFSGLQFPNYSSELNVNALELDDSALYLCASSTLDSSYNSPLHFGNGTRLTVT.

The rearrangement joins TRBV30 to TRBJ1-1, with 9 positions matching TRBD1. This CDR3 is 15 amino acids long. From germline, CDR1 is GTSNPN and CDR2 SVGIG (reference sequence). The junction had 7 bases not matched to a gene; V was cut back by 0 bases and J by 5 bases. The CDR3 sequence: CAWSVSDRGITEAFF. The DNA of the CDR3 is TGTGCCTGGAGTGTAAGTGACAGGGGGATAACTGAAGCTTTCTTT.

V and J are TRBV30 and TRBJ2-3, with D possibly TRBD2 on 6 matching bases. Germline assignment: CDR1 GTSNPN and CDR2 SVGIG (reference sequence). The CDR3 totals 15 residues. The V gene lost 1 base and the J gene lost 0 bases, with 11 bases spanning the gap. In DNA, the CDR3 is TGTGCCTGGAGTGGGTGGGGACTGAGCACAGATACGCAGTATTTT. It translates to CAWSGWGLSTDTQYF.

In DNA form, the CDR3 reads TGTGCCAGCAGTTACACAAACATTCAGTACTTC. As protein: CASSYTNIQYF. The rearrangement links TRBV2 to TRBJ2-4; D gene ambiguous. V lost 5 bases to trimming and J lost 6 bases, with 5 bases between them. The CDR3 loop spans 11 amino acids. In germline, CDR1 is SNHLY, CDR2 FYNNEI.

The rearrangement uses TRBV11-2 and TRBJ1-2, with TRBD1 identical over 8 bases. J was trimmed by 7 bases and V by 6 bases; bases with no gene match: 7. This CDR3 has 13 residues. The germline gives CDR1 SGHAT, CDR2 FQNNGV. Here the CDR3 DNA reads TGTGCCAGCAGTCTTGACAGGGGCATTGGCTACACCTTC. Protein: CASSLDRGIGYTF.

This clone was observed once. The rearrangement links TRBV5-6 to TRBJ1-2; 10 nucleotides line up with TRBD1. Germline V gene lookup returns CDR1 SGHDT and CDR2 YYEEEE. The CDR3 covers 15 residues. Trimming at V came to 4 bases and at J to 8 bases, leaving 11 bases not matched to a gene. For the CDR3, the DNA is TGTGCCAGCAGCCCGGAGACAGGGGGCCGGGTAGGCTACACCTTC. Protein sequence: CASSPETGGRVGYTF.

This chain connects TRBV19 to TRBJ2-5, with D tentatively TRBD1 (6 bases). From germline, CDR1 is LNHDA and CDR2 SQIVND (reference sequence). V lost 8 bases to trimming and J lost 7 bases, with 29 bases between them. CDR3 length equals 17 residues. CDR3 bases: TGTGCCAGTCAGTCCGCTTTGCCGGGACATAGGGGAAGGACCCAGTACTTC. Translation gives CASQSALPGHRGRTQYF.

This clone was picked up one time. The J gene is TRBJ2-7, the V gene TRBV27, with 9 bases lining up with TRBD1. CDR1 and CDR2 from the germline V gene are MNHEY and SMNVEV (reference sequence). The CDR3 extends over 15 amino acids. The J segment lost 4 bases and the V segment lost 4 bases, leaving 8 bases of the junction unmatched. The CDR3 is CASSWAGTGNYEQYF. The CDR3 bases are TGTGCCAGCAGTTGGGCCGGGACAGGGAATTACGAGCAGTACTTC.

The sample holds one count of this clone. This chain links TRBV18 with TRBJ1-1; no definite D call. Germline V gene sequence: CDR1 KGHSH, CDR2 LQKENI. The CDR3 spans 12 residues. V dropped 2 bases and J dropped 10 bases, with 11 bases sitting between them. CDR3 in DNA: TGTGCCAGCTCACCAAGGTACGGCGTAGCTTTCTTT. Encoded protein: CASSPRYGVAFF.

V and J are TRBV5-1 and TRBJ2-3, with unresolved D. This CDR3 spans 14 amino acids. CDR1 and CDR2 from the germline V gene are SGHRS and YFSETQ. Trimming cost V 7 bases and J 2 bases, with 14 bases left between them. The CDR3 region has the DNA TGCGCCAGCGGGCGGAGTACCTTCACAGATACGCAGTATTTT. It translates to CASGRSTFTDTQYF.

This chain links TRBV19 with TRBJ1-4; D not certain. CDR1 LNHDA and CDR2 SQIVND come from the germline V gene (reference sequence). CDR3 length: 13 residues. Trimming cost V 7 bases and J 7 bases, with 13 bases left between them. The CDR3 DNA follows: TGTGCCAGTACGAGGAATTCTCGTGAAAAACTGTTTTTT. It translates to CASTRNSREKLFF.

This clone has at least ten counts. The rearrangement links TRBV7-8 to TRBJ1-5; TRBD1 is a possible D gene (5 bases). The germline gives CDR1 SGHVS, CDR2 FQNEAQ. V was cut by 4 bases and J by 8 bases, with 15 bases left in between. The CDR3 is made up of 14 amino acids. The CDR3 spells CASSSGTVIEPQHF. The CDR3 DNA follows: TGTGCCAGCAGCTCAGGGACGGTAATCGAGCCCCAGCATTTT.

V is TRBV5-8 and J is TRBJ2-1; tentative D call: TRBD2 (6 bases). This CDR3 contains 16 residues. Trimming pared 1 base from V and 4 bases from J, leaving 15 bases between. Germline CDR1 reads SGHTS; CDR2 reads YDEGEE. The CDR3 loop is CASSLRLLALYNEQFF. Written as DNA, the CDR3 is TGTGCCAGCAGCTTGCGGCTCCTAGCGTTATACAATGAGCAGTTCTTC.

The rearrangement joins TRBV19 to TRBJ2-7; 8 nucleotides match TRBD2. Germline loops: CDR1 LNHDA, CDR2 SQIVND (reference sequence). The V gene end was trimmed by 5 bases and the J gene end by 2 bases; junction bases not matched to a gene: 2. The CDR3 loop spans 13 amino acids. The CDR3 loop reads CASSLGLAYEQYF. The CDR3 DNA follows: TGTGCCAGTAGTTTGGGACTAGCCTACGAGCAGTACTTC. The variable domain in full, with the rest retrieved from reference TRBV19 and TRBJ2-7, is DGGITQSPKYLFRKEGQNVTLSCEQNLNHDAMYWYRQDPGQGLRLIYYSQIVNDFQKGDIAEGYSVSREKKESFPLTVTSAQKNPTAFYLCASSLGLAYEQYFGPGTRLTVT.

The rearrangement links TRBV6-5 to TRBJ1-6; D gene ambiguous. The CDR3 has 12 residues. CDR1 MNHEY and CDR2 SVGAGI come from the germline V gene. Trimming took 5 bases from V and 11 from J, leaving 10 bases between them. For the CDR3, the DNA is TGTGCCAGCAGTCCGCCCCGGGCACCCCTCCACTTT. This encodes CASSPPRAPLHF.